The 30 T cell receptor beta chains in this list originate from one sample, sequenced in a study of blood T cell repertoires in COVID-19. The table came from immunoSEQ multiplex PCR; TCRdb's copy has only in-frame clones and leaves some out. The profile shows over 100,000 clones, 90% of them singletons. Input material: peripheral blood. The receptors originated from a human donor in a cohort sampled during active COVID-19.

The gene calls are TRBV5-6 and TRBJ1-3; no reliable D call. V gave up 2 bases and J gave up 0 bases, with 12 bases separating them. The length of the CDR3 is 16 residues. Per the germline V gene, CDR1 is SGHDT and CDR2 is YYEEEE. The CDR3 is CASSLRGLNSGNTIYF. The CDR3 region has the DNA TGTGCCAGCAGCTTACGCGGCCTCAACTCTGGAAACACCATATATTTT.

The V and J genes are TRBV7-8 and TRBJ2-3, with 8 bases fitting TRBD2. This CDR3 is built from 17 residues. Germline-derived CDR1 and CDR2 are SGHVS and FQNEAQ. The V gene end was trimmed by 7 bases and the J gene end by 0 bases; junction bases not matched to a gene: 12. The CDR3 sequence: CASNPSPGGGSTDTQYF. Written as DNA, the CDR3 is TGTGCCAGCAACCCTAGTCCCGGCGGGGGGAGCACAGATACGCAGTATTTT. Supplemented by reference TRBV7-8 and TRBJ2-3, the full variable domain reads GAGVSQSPRYKVAKRGQDVALRCDPISGHVSLFWYQQALGQGPEFLTYFQNEAQLDKSGLPSDRFFAERPEGSVSTLKIQRTQQEDSAVYLCASNPSPGGGSTDTQYFGPGTRLTVL.

This chain connects TRBV5-3 to TRBJ2-2, with TRBD1 matching 11 bases. TRBV5-3 has ORF status, its function being uncertain. The CDR3 sequence is 15 residues long. V shed 4 bases, J shed 6 bases, and the junction held 5 bases outside the gene matches. The CDR3 nucleotides are TGTGCCAGAAGCCCGAGGGGACAGGGGGCCGGGGAGCTGTTTTTT. Its translation: CARSPRGQGAGELFF.

J is TRBJ1-6 and V is TRBV6-6, with TRBD1 matching over 11 bases. The ends lost 6 bases at V and 9 bases at J; junction bases unmatched: 10. From germline, CDR1 is MNHNY and CDR2 SVGAGI (reference sequence). The CDR3 sequence is 16 residues long. As DNA, the CDR3 is TGTGCCAGCAGGAACAAGGGGACAGGGGGTGGTTCACCCCTCCACTTT. Amino acid sequence: CASRNKGTGGGSPLHF.

As concerns this clone: Other DNA sequences in this specimen translate into the identical CDR3. This chain uses TRBV9 with TRBJ1-3, with 9 bases aligning to TRBD1. The V gene end was trimmed by 0 bases and the J gene end by 0 bases; junction bases not matched to a gene: 1. Germline V CDR1 and CDR2: SGDLS, YYNGEE. This CDR3 comprises 16 residues. The CDR3 loop is CASSVATGGSGNTIYF. The DNA of the CDR3 is TGTGCCAGCAGCGTAGCGACAGGGGGCTCTGGAAACACCATATATTTT.

The rearrangement joins TRBV10-3 to TRBJ2-1, with D possibly matching TRBD2 (6 bases). Germline CDR1 ENHRY, CDR2 SYGVKD. Trimming removed 3 bases at V and 4 bases at J, with 13 bases between. CDR3 size: 15 residues. DNA for the CDR3: TGTGCCATCAGTGATGTGGGAGGCCTATACAATGAGCAGTTCTTC. It specifies CAISDVGGLYNEQFF.

Ten or more counts support this clone. The rearrangement links TRBV7-9 to TRBJ2-6, with 10 bases identical to TRBD1. Germline V gives CDR1 SEHNR, CDR2 FQNEAQ (reference sequence). With 5 bases clipped from V and 4 bases from J, the junction kept 14 bases outside the gene matches. This CDR3 is 19 amino acids long. CDR3 sequence (DNA): TGTGCCAGCAGCCCACGGACAGGGGGGCCCTTAATAGGGGCCAACGTCCTGACTTTC. This codes for CASSPRTGGPLIGANVLTF. The full variable domain, rest sourced from reference TRBV7-9 and TRBJ2-6, is DTGVSQNPRHKITKRGQNVTFRCDPISEHNRLYWYRQTLGQGPEFLTYFQNEAQLEKSRLLSDRFSAERPKGSFSTLEIQRTEQGDSAMYLCASSPRTGGPLIGANVLTFGAGSRLTVL.

The J gene is TRBJ2-3, the V gene TRBV18; D possibly corresponds to TRBD2 (5 bases). Germline V gene sequence: CDR1 KGHSH, CDR2 LQKENI. This CDR3 comprises 14 residues. The V and J ends lost 1 base and 2 bases respectively, with 7 bases between them. The CDR3 loop reads CASSPRRVTDTQYF. The CDR3 DNA is TGTGCCAGCTCACCACGGCGGGTCACAGATACGCAGTATTTT.

This chain joins TRBV7-2 and TRBJ1-6; TRBD1 is a possible D gene (5 bases). CDR1 SGHTA and CDR2 FQGNSA come from the germline V gene. The CDR3 runs 15 residues. The ends were cut back, 8 bases at V and 2 bases at J, with 13 bases in the middle. CDR3 coding DNA: TGTGCCAGCTGTCAGGGCAGGGCCTATAATTCACCCCTCCACTTT. Translated, it gives CASCQGRAYNSPLHF.

The rearrangement uses TRBV6-5 and TRBJ1-1; perhaps TRBD1 as D (5 bases). Trimming cost V 2 bases and J 8 bases, with 12 bases left between them. Germline CDR1 is MNHEY and CDR2 is SVGAGI. This CDR3 contains 13 residues. CDR3 DNA sequence: TGTGCCAGCAGTTACGGGGCGGCCGCGGAAGCTTTCTTT. As protein: CASSYGAAAEAFF.

This clone was picked up one time. The chain has TRBV4-1 and TRBJ2-5; tentatively, D is TRBD1 (5 bases). This CDR3 comprises 14 residues. The V gene's germline CDR1 is MGHRA and CDR2 YSYEKL. Trimming removed 4 bases from V and 2 bases from J, with 11 bases in between. As DNA, the CDR3 is TGCGCCAGCAGCCTGAGACAGCCTCAAGAGACCCAGTACTTC. This encodes CASSLRQPQETQYF.

This clone was found once. The genes are TRBV24-1 and TRBJ2-2; tentatively, D is TRBD1 (5 bases). Germline-derived CDR1 and CDR2 are KGHDR and SFDVKD. The CDR3 runs 14 residues. V was clipped by 4 bases and J by 6 bases, with 11 bases between them. The CDR3 is CATSEGVWAGELFF. The CDR3 coding sequence is TGTGCCACCAGTGAAGGGGTGTGGGCCGGGGAGCTGTTTTTT.

V is TRBV27 and J is TRBJ1-2, with 8 nucleotides matching TRBD1. V trimming: 5 bases; J trimming: 4 bases; junction bases outside the gene matches: 12. The CDR3 is made up of 16 amino acids. Germline V gene lookup returns CDR1 MNHEY and CDR2 SMNVEV (reference sequence). CDR3 sequence (DNA): TGTGCCAGCAGTCCAACCGGGACAGGAAGTTCCTATGGCTACACCTTC. Amino acid sequence: CASSPTGTGSSYGYTF.

The V call is TRBV7-2, the J call TRBJ1-1, with a tentative D call TRBD1 (6 bases). Germline CDR1 is SGHTA and CDR2 is FQGNSA. The CDR3 extends over 15 amino acids. V gave up 1 base and J gave up 4 bases, with 13 bases separating them. The CDR3 nucleotides are TGTGCCAGCAGCTTAGGCCGGGGGGCCGCCACTGAAGCTTTCTTT. Amino acid sequence: CASSLGRGAATEAFF.

The rearrangement joins TRBV19 to TRBJ2-3, with 8 bases fitting TRBD2. Germline V gene sequence: CDR1 LNHDA, CDR2 SQIVND (reference sequence). The trim removed 6 bases at V and 2 bases at J, leaving 7 bases unmatched. The CDR3 has 15 amino acids. The CDR3 is CASSKASGYTDTQYF. The CDR3 nucleotides are TGTGCCAGTAGCAAGGCTAGCGGGTACACAGATACGCAGTATTTT.

The V call is TRBV5-4, the J call TRBJ2-7, with a tentative D call TRBD1 (6 bases). V gave up 4 bases and J gave up 5 bases, with 19 bases separating them. The CDR3 spans 15 residues. The germline CDR1 and CDR2 sequences are SGHNT and YYREEE (reference sequence). CDR3 sequence: CASSPETGSPDEQYF. The CDR3 bases are TGTGCCAGCAGCCCGGAGACAGGCTCCCCGGACGAGCAGTACTTC.

The J gene is TRBJ2-7, the V gene TRBV3-1 (or the pseudogene TRBV3-2); 8 bases match TRBD2. This CDR3 comprises 16 residues. CDR1 is LGHDT and CDR2 is YNNKEL in the germline V gene (reference sequence). V trimming: 1 base; J trimming: 4 bases; junction bases outside the gene matches: 9. The CDR3 is CASSQVRSGSGYEQYF. The DNA of the CDR3 is TGTGCCAGCAGCCAAGTCCGGAGCGGGAGTGGGTACGAGCAGTACTTC.

The chain uses TRBV19 and TRBJ2-1, with a tentative D call TRBD2 (6 bases). V shed 3 bases and J shed 0 bases, with 9 bases lying between them. CDR1 is LNHDA, CDR2 SQIVND, per germline (reference sequence). This CDR3 is 15 amino acids long. In DNA, the CDR3 is TGTGCCAGTAGTATCGCGGGGAGCTCCTACAATGAGCAGTTCTTC. It encodes CASSIAGSSYNEQFF.

This clone was detected once. The chain recombines TRBV2 with TRBJ1-1; a weak D match, TRBD1 (6 bases). This CDR3 is built from 15 residues. The germline gives CDR1 SNHLY, CDR2 FYNNEI. Trimming stripped 7 bases from V and 1 base from J, with 16 bases between. DNA for the CDR3: TGTGCCAGCAAATCTAGGACAGTAGGGAACACTGAAGCTTTCTTT. This encodes CASKSRTVGNTEAFF.

The chain joins TRBV7-2 to TRBJ2-6, with a possible D match to TRBD2 (6 bases). Trimming took off 3 bases at V and 1 base at J, with 19 bases between the two ends. Germline CDR1 SGHTA, CDR2 FQGNSA. The CDR3 is 19 residues long. The CDR3 DNA follows: TGTGCCAGCAGCTTTTTCCCAGGAGGGGTGCTGTCTGGGGCCAACGTCCTGACTTTC. Protein: CASSFFPGGVLSGANVLTF.

The CDR3 sequence: CSDQAVPSYEQYF. The CDR3 region has the DNA TGCAGCGACCAGGCCGTACCCTCCTACGAGCAGTACTTC. This chain joins TRBV29-1 and TRBJ2-7; no clear D gene. The CDR3 sequence is 13 residues long. Germline values: CDR1 SQVTM, CDR2 ANQGSEA. V was clipped by 7 bases and J by 0 bases, with 13 bases between them.

The chain joins TRBV27 to TRBJ2-6, with D hard to call. Germline loops: CDR1 MNHEY, CDR2 SMNVEV (reference sequence). This CDR3 is 16 amino acids long. Trimming shortened V by 6 bases and J by 2 bases, and 14 bases separated the two germline ends. Written as DNA, the CDR3 is TGTGCCAGCAGGTCAGGTGTTATGCCTGGGGCCAACGTCCTGACTTTC. It specifies CASRSGVMPGANVLTF.

CDR3 coding DNA: TGTGCCAGCAGCCGTAGCGGGGGGGCCTTGGATACGCAGTATTTT. The encoded protein is CASSRSGGALDTQYF. The chain couples TRBV6-5 to TRBJ2-3; TRBD2 matches at 11 bases. After removal of 6 bases from V and 6 bases from J, the junction contained 8 bases not matched to a gene. Germline CDR1 MNHEY, CDR2 SVGAGI. The CDR3 sequence is 15 residues long.

The genes are TRBV7-2 and TRBJ2-7, with D possibly being TRBD2 (7 bases). There are 16 residues in the CDR3. Trimming stripped 1 base from V and 2 bases from J, with 15 bases between. The germline V gene encodes CDR1 SGHTA and CDR2 FQGNSA. The CDR3 protein is CASSLEGTGGPYEQYF. The DNA for the CDR3 is TGTGCCAGCAGCTTAGAGGGGACGGGGGGCCCCTACGAGCAGTACTTC. The full variable domain, with the rest looked up from reference TRBV7-2 and TRBJ2-7, is GAGVSQSPSNKVTEKGKDVELRCDPISGHTALYWYRQSLGQGLEFLIYFQGNSAPDKSGLPSDRFSAERTGGSVSTLTIQRTQQEDSAVYLCASSLEGTGGPYEQYFGPGTRLTVT.

This clone was seen a handful of times. The genes are TRBV3-1 (or the pseudogene TRBV3-2) and TRBJ1-1, with D possibly TRBD1 on 6 matching bases. Germline V gives CDR1 LGHDT, CDR2 YNNKEL (reference sequence). This CDR3 spans 14 amino acids. V lost 7 bases and J 3 bases, leaving 15 bases between the germline ends. The CDR3, as DNA: TGTGCCAGCAACCACTTAGGGGGTTACACTGAAGCTTTCTTT. It translates to CASNHLGGYTEAFF.

This chain uses TRBV7-9 with TRBJ2-7; the D gene is possibly TRBD2 (5 bases). Deletions cut 1 base from V and 6 bases from J, with 19 bases between. The CDR3 is 16 amino acids. CDR1 and CDR2 from the germline V gene are SEHNR and FQNEAQ (reference sequence). Written as DNA, the CDR3 is TGTGCCAGCAGCTTAGTCGTAGCGACCGGCGCGGCCGAGCAGTACTTC. Its protein product is CASSLVVATGAAEQYF.

This clone was counted once. This chain connects TRBV12-3 or TRBV12-4 to TRBJ2-1; the D gene is possibly TRBD2 (6 bases). The CDR3 is made up of 11 amino acids. Trimming cost V 3 bases and J 11 bases, with 8 bases left between them. The CDR3 is CASSLGGKQFF. The CDR3 DNA reads as TGTGCCAGCAGTTTGGGGGGAAAGCAGTTCTTC.

The chain uses TRBV7-9 and TRBJ2-1; D not certain. This CDR3 region has 14 residues. Trimming pared 2 bases from V and 2 bases from J, leaving 7 bases between. CDR1 is SEHNR and CDR2 is FQNEAQ in the germline V gene (reference sequence). CDR3 protein: CASSLIQTYNEQFF. In DNA, the CDR3 is TGTGCCAGCAGCTTAATCCAAACCTACAATGAGCAGTTCTTC.

The chain carries TRBV6-5 and TRBJ2-3; D is unclear. This CDR3 is built from 15 residues. CDR1 MNHEY and CDR2 SVGAGI come from the germline V gene. V lost 0 bases to trimming and J lost 0 bases, with 7 bases between them. The CDR3 nucleotides are TGTGCCAGCAGTTACTCGCCGCGGAGCACAGATACGCAGTATTTT. It codes for CASSYSPRSTDTQYF.

This clone was observed once. V and J are TRBV19 and TRBJ1-1, with D perhaps TRBD1 (5 bases). The CDR3 totals 15 residues. The germline V and J ends were trimmed by 1 base and 3 bases, with 12 bases remaining between them. Germline assignment: CDR1 LNHDA and CDR2 SQIVND (reference sequence). Here the CDR3 DNA reads TGTGCCAGTAGTATAGGTACAGGCACTGACACTGAAGCTTTCTTT. It codes for CASSIGTGTDTEAFF.